This is a list of T cell receptor beta chains from one sample in a study of blood T cell repertoires in COVID-19. The table came from immunoSEQ multiplex PCR; TCRdb's copy has only in-frame clones and leaves some out. The sample holds about 51,000 clones, 91% seen once. The sequencing sample was made of peripheral blood. Source of these receptors: a man in his forties or fifties with acute or convalescent COVID-19. Both conserved end residues are part of each CDR3. The order of the fields is J gene, D gene, V gene, clone size, CDR3 protein, CDR3 DNA. D genes are given only for firm matches. Size tells how often a clone was seen (once, few, many) or the class of an expanded clone, and some rows leave it out.

>TRBJ1-5|TRBD1|TRBV19|.
CASSIILSGQGVGQPQHF
TGTGCCAGTAGTATAATCCTGTCGGGACAGGGGGTCGGTCAGCCCCAGCATTTT
>TRBJ1-2|TRBD1|TRBV25-1|.
CASSARPGRGNYGYTF
TGTGCCAGCAGTGCACGTCCCGGCAGGGGGAACTATGGCTACACCTTC
>TRBJ1-5|TRBD1|TRBV7-9|.
CASSPDRADNQPQHF
TGTGCCAGCAGCCCGGACAGGGCTGACAATCAGCCCCAGCATTTT
>TRBJ1-2|.|TRBV18|.
CASSPLEGGGYTF
TGTGCCAGCTCACCATTGGAGGGAGGTGGCTACACCTTC
>TRBJ2-5|TRBD1|TRBV5-1|.
CASSPGTGKETQYF
TGCGCCAGCAGCCCTGGGACAGGGAAAGAGACCCAGTACTTC
>TRBJ1-1|.|TRBV3-1/TRBV3-2|.
CASSQDPQVAFF
TGTGCCAGCAGCCAAGATCCGCAGGTAGCTTTCTTT
>TRBJ2-1|TRBD2|TRBV24-1|once
CATSGGGAGNEQFF
TGTGCCACCAGTGGCGGGGGGGCCGGGAATGAGCAGTTCTTC
>TRBJ2-1|TRBD2|TRBV3-1/TRBV3-2|.
CASSPAGGNEQFF
TGTGCCAGCAGCCCAGCGGGGGGCAATGAGCAGTTCTTC
>TRBJ2-5|.|TRBV21-1|.
CASSGGARIRETQYF
TGTGCCAGCAGCGGGGGGGCCCGGATTCGGGAGACCCAGTACTTC
>TRBJ2-7|TRBD1|TRBV18|few
CASSGSGQGHEQYF
TGTGCCAGCTCGGGGTCTGGACAGGGTCACGAGCAGTACTTC
>TRBJ2-7|.|TRBV11-2|.
CASSLVGQGGYEQYF
TGTGCCAGCAGCTTAGTAGGTCAGGGAGGCTACGAGCAGTACTTC
>TRBJ1-1|.|TRBV20-1|.
CMLISNPEAFF
TGCATGTTGATTTCTAATCCAGAAGCTTTCTTT
>TRBJ1-6|TRBD1|TRBV7-8|once
CASSPVGTVNNSPLHF
TGTGCCAGCAGCCCGGTCGGGACAGTTAATAATTCACCCCTCCACTTT
>TRBJ2-6|TRBD1|TRBV5-1|.
CASSNRGLGGANVLTF
TGCGCCAGCAGCAACAGGGGTCTCGGTGGGGCCAACGTCCTGACTTTC
>TRBJ1-5|.|TRBV4-2|once
CASSPWGESRPSNQPQHF
TGTGCCAGCAGCCCCTGGGGAGAAAGCCGACCTAGCAATCAGCCCCAGCATTTT
>TRBJ2-7|.|TRBV9|.
CASSLGGYEQYF
TGTGCCAGCAGCCTCGGGGGATACGAGCAGTACTTC
>TRBJ1-2|TRBD1|TRBV18|.
CASSPQRTGLYGYTF
TGTGCCAGCTCACCGCAACGGACAGGGCTCTATGGCTACACCTTC
>TRBJ1-2|TRBD1|TRBV24-1|once
CATSDRRQGNNYGYTF
TGTGCCACCAGTGACCGGAGACAGGGAAACAACTATGGCTACACCTTC
>TRBJ1-4|TRBD1|TRBV2|.
CASSEQLKTGTLATNEKLFF
TGTGCCAGCAGTGAACAACTCAAGACAGGGACCCTTGCAACTAATGAAAAACTGTTTTTT
>TRBJ1-1|TRBD1|TRBV11-2|.
CASSSTTGAEAFF
TGTGCCAGCAGCTCCACGACAGGGGCTGAAGCTTTCTTT
>TRBJ1-5|.|TRBV4-1|.
CASWGGVSNQPQHF
TGCGCCAGCTGGGGGGGTGTAAGCAATCAGCCCCAGCATTTT
>TRBJ1-2|.|TRBV27|once
CASTPHRDHPHGYTF
TGTGCCAGCACTCCGCACAGGGATCACCCCCATGGCTACACCTTC
>TRBJ1-1|TRBD1|TRBV5-1|.
CASSPGDREALEAFF
TGCGCCAGCAGCCCGGGGGACAGGGAGGCCCTCGAAGCTTTCTTT
>TRBJ1-2|TRBD1|TRBV6-5|.
CASRPTGVNYGYTF
TGTGCCAGCAGACCAACAGGGGTAAACTATGGCTACACCTTC
>TRBJ1-5|TRBD1|TRBV9|.
CASSDGTGFQPQHF
TGTGCCAGCAGCGACGGGACAGGGTTTCAGCCCCAGCATTTT
>TRBJ1-2|.|TRBV5-8|.
CRGGLPNYGYTF
TGTCGCGGGGGGCTTCCTAACTATGGCTACACCTTC
>TRBJ2-2|.|TRBV5-1|.
CASSLERGATGELFF
TGCGCCAGCAGCTTGGAACGGGGGGCCACCGGGGAGCTGTTTTTT
>TRBJ2-2|TRBD2|TRBV3-1/TRBV3-2|.
CASSQSGLAGGTGELFF
TGTGCCAGCAGCCAATCCGGACTAGCGGGTGGCACCGGGGAGCTGTTTTTT
>TRBJ2-7|.|TRBV6-1|.
CASSEARPTLYF
TGTGCCAGCAGTGAAGCGCGGCCTACCTTGTACTTC
>TRBJ2-3|TRBD2|TRBV12-5|.
CASGPLGLAGTDTQYF
TGTGCTAGTGGCCCTCTGGGGCTAGCGGGCACAGATACGCAGTATTTT
>TRBJ2-3|TRBD2|TRBV7-2|.
CASSLRAGRTDTQYF
TGTGCCAGCAGCTTAAGAGCGGGGCGCACAGATACGCAGTATTTT
>TRBJ1-1|.|TRBV7-2|.
CASSLFSAEAFF
TGTGCCAGCAGCTTATTCAGCGCTGAAGCTTTCTTT
>TRBJ2-7|.|TRBV7-9|.
CASSNRDNHEQYF
TGTGCCAGCAGCAACCGGGACAACCACGAGCAGTACTTC
>TRBJ1-2|.|TRBV24-1|.
CATSDSGQMARDYTF
TGTGCCACCAGTGATTCAGGACAGATGGCCCGAGACTACACCTTC
>TRBJ1-4|.|TRBV2|once
CASSAQGLATNEKLFF
TGTGCCAGCAGTGCGCAGGGACTTGCAACTAATGAAAAACTGTTTTTT
>TRBJ2-7|.|TRBV2|.
CASRQGFDYEQYF
TGTGCCAGCAGGCAGGGGTTCGACTACGAGCAGTACTTC
>TRBJ2-3|.|TRBV6-5|.
CASSFGVSTDTQYF
TGTGCCAGCAGTTTCGGGGTTAGCACAGATACGCAGTATTTT
>TRBJ2-7|TRBD2|TRBV6-1|.
CASSEAWGGGGDHEQYF
TGTGCCAGCAGTGAAGCTTGGGGGGGTGGAGGGGACCACGAGCAGTACTTC
>TRBJ2-7|TRBD2|TRBV30|.
CAWSTPGLAGGPRPYEQYF
TGTGCCTGGAGTACCCCGGGACTAGCGGGGGGGCCGCGGCCCTACGAGCAGTACTTC
>TRBJ1-1|TRBD1|TRBV5-1|.
CASSYDTGASAFF
TGCGCCAGCAGCTATGATACAGGGGCCTCGGCTTTCTTT
>TRBJ1-6|TRBD1|TRBV29-1|.
CSALVGQKNSPLHF
TGCAGCGCTCTGGTGGGACAGAAGAATTCACCCCTCCACTTT
>TRBJ1-2|.|TRBV5-8|.
CASSLGSHIYGYTF
TGTGCCAGCAGCTTGGGGTCGCACATCTATGGCTACACCTTC
>TRBJ1-2|.|TRBV6-1|.
CASSAYSTVSNYGYTF
TGTGCCAGCAGTGCCTATTCGACAGTTTCTAACTATGGCTACACCTTC
>TRBJ2-7|TRBD2|TRBV3-1/TRBV3-2|.
CASSPGLTTYEQYF
TGTGCCAGCAGCCCGGGACTAACGACCTACGAGCAGTACTTC
>TRBJ2-3|TRBD2|TRBV5-6|once
CASSLTKRAGVSTDTQYF
TGTGCCAGCAGCCTCACTAAGAGAGCGGGGGTTAGCACAGATACGCAGTATTTT
>TRBJ2-7|.|TRBV19|.
CASSRTLVDEQYF
TGTGCCAGTAGTAGAACACTAGTTGACGAGCAGTACTTC